This TCR beta chain stems from a study of T cells expressing NK-cell markers (dated by TCRdb to 2018 to 2021). At the level of the whole study: About 8 donors provided sorted CD3+CD56+NKG2C+, CD3+CD56+NKG2C- and CD3+CD56-NKG2C+ T-cell subsets, whose TCR beta-chain repertoires were profiled. Among the eight sequenced donors, only one was HCMV-seronegative, while the other seven were HCMV-seropositive. Randomly selected healthy volunteers, three men and five women, were used as the eight sequenced donors. Illumina HiSeq 2000/2500, MiSeq or NextSeq was used to sequence libraries as 2 x 150 bp reads. Here is what the overall study found, with its caveats: In six donors, the dominant CD3+CD56+NKG2C+ clonotypes were found to rank among the top 10 CD8+ clonotypes and to make up roughly 1.0-8% of CD8+ T cells. Those dominant clonotypes were again the most abundant among CD3+CD56-NKG2C+ cells in a handful of donors, at about 25-60.1%. It remained unclear whether the expanded NKG2C-expressing T cell clones were specific for HCMV antigens.

Details on this clonotype: What this receptor recognizes is not known.

HCMV serostatus was determined by detecting HCMV-specific IgG in serum with a commercial ELISA kit. Peripheral blood mononuclear cells were isolated from blood by Ficoll density gradient centrifugation. Reading from cysteine to phenylalanine, the CDR3 counts 12 amino acids. DNA is not on record. From the germline V gene, CDR1 is SGHDT and CDR2 is YYEEEE. Sequenced using an Illumina HiSeq 2000. The TCR beta cDNA libraries were made using 5'RACE template switching, a step that added both a universal primer site and unique molecular identifiers. Priming for cDNA synthesis came from the TCR beta constant segment, and two successive PCR amplification steps followed. On the study's bioinformatics: MIGEC was used to demultiplex reads and group reads by UMI, and MiTCR was used to assemble and quantify clonotypes. To remove erroneous sequences, TCR cDNA sequences were retained only when supported by two or more reads. Downstream repertoire analysis used the tcR package, and clonotypes were matched across fractions by CDR3 nucleotide sequence plus V segment. VDJmatch was used to annotate antigen specificity against VDJdb, with one amino acid substitution allowed in CDR3. The reads went through TCRdb reprocessing, and each CDR3 protein sequence gets one entry with no DNA. None of the V and J calls come from the authors' own analysis; TCRdb made them. This sample's table contains some 140,000 distinct CDR3 sequences. 37% of the sample goes to the ten largest clones.

This receptor was identified in a woman aged 50 to 60 in good health. Donor details come from another sample of the same person, matched by shared clones. The specimen sequenced was blood T cells: a sorted CD56 or NKG2C T cell subset, CD4+ or CD8+ T cells, or bulk PBMC T cells (not recorded which). This receptor chain uses TRBV5-6 and TRBJ2-7; TCRdb selects TRBD1, and the lack of DNA leaves this call unchecked. CDR3 loop: CASSYGTDEQYF.